This T cell receptor (beta chain) is from a study of shared clonotypes between healthy human individuals. Study summary: Per-donor plates numbered three CD4 naive, three CD4 memory, two CD8 naive and one CD8 memory.

As to this clone: The antigen is undetermined.

Study results and caveats: Several donors held about 4.6% of naive CD4 clonotypes in common. Generation probability values for non-shared clonotypes were lower than those for clonotypes shared by all four donors.

This CDR3 has 16 residues. V was trimmed by 4 bases and J by 4 bases, leaving 20 bases between them. Germline-derived CDR1 and CDR2 are SGHRS and YFSETQ. Measured with immunoSEQ multiplex PCR; TCRdb has only the in-frame clones, and not every one. The table has 2,500,000 or so clones, 80% to 95% seen once. The authors divided CD4+ cells into CD45RA+ naive and CD45RA-negative memory subsets. The chain combines TRBV5-1 with TRBJ2-5; no clear D gene. The TCR sequence derives from a man younger than 30 in good health. Some clones in this sample may be carry-over from other donors' samples. The sample was naive CD4+ T cells from PBMCs. The subset: CD45RA+ positively selected. The CDR3 region is CASSISGPKIGETQYF. CDR3 DNA: TGCGCCAGCAGCATATCCGGCCCCAAAATCGGAGAGACCCAGTACTTC. Filled out from reference TRBV5-1 and TRBJ2-5, the complete variable domain reads KAGVTQTPRYLIKTRGQQVTLSCSPISGHRSVSWYQQTPGQGLQFLFEYFSETQRNKGNFPGRFSGRQFSNSRSEMNVSTLELGDSALYLCASSISGPKIGETQYFGPGTRLLVL.